The 4 T cell receptor beta chains presented below share a single source sample, sequenced in a study of blood T cells in healthy people across ages. A second PCR of about 6 to 12 cycles used a sample-barcoded 5' primer and a J-beta primer mix. TCRdb analysed the 5' RACE reads with MiXCR anew, one entry per CDR3 protein. The sample carries some 700,000 distinct CDR3 sequences, 40% to 45% recorded once. Sequenced sample: blood. These receptors were taken from a woman aged 60-70 years in good health.

The V gene is TRBV6-5, the J gene TRBJ2-7; 10 positions match TRBD2. The J segment lost 7 bases and the V segment lost 4 bases, leaving 7 bases of the junction unmatched. The germline gives CDR1 MNHEY, CDR2 SVGAGI. The CDR3 length is 14 residues. CDR3 nucleotide sequence: TGTGCCAGCAGTTTGCTAGCGGGGGCCGATGAGCAGTACTTC. Translating it yields CASSLLAGADEQYF.

This chain links TRBV19 with TRBJ2-2, with 10 bases matching TRBD1. In germline, CDR1 is LNHDA, CDR2 SQIVND (reference sequence). The CDR3 extends over 17 amino acids. J lost 2 bases, V lost 5 bases, and 8 bases had no gene match. The chain's CDR3 is CASSYAGTGVNTGELFF. The DNA for the CDR3 is TGTGCCAGTAGTTATGCCGGGACAGGGGTTAACACCGGGGAGCTGTTTTTT. The entire variable domain, with the rest obtained from reference TRBV19 and TRBJ2-2, is as follows: DGGITQSPKYLFRKEGQNVTLSCEQNLNHDAMYWYRQDPGQGLRLIYYSQIVNDFQKGDIAEGYSVSREKKESFPLTVTSAQKNPTAFYLCASSYAGTGVNTGELFFGEGSRLTVL.

With regard to this clonotype: A read error may be the cause here, since a much bigger clone is one base away. The genes are TRBV7-2 and TRBJ2-7; D is unresolved. The DNA matches TRBJ2-5 better at its end, which makes the J call doubtful. The germline V gene encodes CDR1 SGHTA and CDR2 FQGNSA. The CDR3 has 13 residues. The CDR3 DNA is TGTGTCAGCACCCACAGCGAGAGGGAGACCCAGTACTTC. Translating gives CVSTHSERETQYF.

The chain recombines TRBV5-6 with TRBJ1-1, with 7 bases matching TRBD1. After removal of 2 bases from V and 5 bases from J, the junction contained 3 bases not matched to a gene. The V gene's germline CDR1 is SGHDT and CDR2 YYEEEE. CDR3 size: 13 residues. In DNA form, the CDR3 reads TGTGCCAGCAGCTTTAGGGGGCCTACTGAAGCTTTCTTT. This sequence encodes CASSFRGPTEAFF.